This TCR beta chain stems from a study of T cell changes during pregnancy in multiple sclerosis. Germline assignment: CDR1 SNHLY and CDR2 FYNNEI. The CDR3 sequence is 14 residues long. Trimming took 5 bases from V and 9 from J; bases not matched to a gene: 3. The data were produced by immunoSEQ multiplex PCR, yet TCRdb's version contains in-frame clones alone and is incomplete. The data contain fewer than 75,000 clones, approximately 90% of them singletons. The receptor comes from a female donor in good health, enrolled as a control in a pregnancy study. The chain links TRBV2 to TRBJ2-1, with 14 bases matching TRBD2. The sequences come from peripheral blood, collected after pregnancy. CDR3 residues: CASSRLAGGSEQFF. The CDR3 DNA sequence: TGTGCCAGCAGTCGACTAGCGGGAGGGAGTGAGCAGTTCTTC.